This T cell receptor beta chain was found in a study of technical replicates of blood from several donors. Germline V CDR1 and CDR2: SGHKS, YYEKEE (reference sequence). There are 13 residues in the CDR3. The V end lost 4 bases, the J end lost 2 bases, and 9 bases lay between the germline ends. Here immunoSEQ multiplex PCR was the method, and the copy in TCRdb shows in-frame clones only, minus some. In the table there are around 74,000 clones, 80% to 90% of which are singletons. The receptor was isolated from a human donor in good health. Some clones in this sample may be carry-over from other donors' samples. Material: PBMCs. The gene calls are TRBV5-5 and TRBJ1-2; D uncertain. The CDR3: CASSTQLNYGYTF. The CDR3, as DNA: TGTGCCAGCAGCACACAGTTAAACTATGGCTACACCTTC. Combining the CDR3 with reference TRBV5-5 and TRBJ1-2 gives the whole variable domain DAGVTQSPTHLIKTRGQQVTLRCSPISGHKSVSWYQQVLGQGPQFIFQYYEKEERGRGNFPDRFSARQFPNYSSELNVNALLLGDSALYLCASSTQLNYGYTFGSGTRLTVV.